The 23 T cell receptor beta chains in this list originate from one sample, sequenced in a study of low-dose radiotherapy and immunotherapy resistance in tumors. First-strand cDNA used TRAV- and TRBV-specific primers, covering alpha and beta chains. TCRs were amplified for approximately 21 PCR cycles with a constant-region primer and V-primer adapter. Each CDR3 protein gets one entry after TCRdb re-called the reads with MiXCR. This sample has around 80,000 distinct CDR3 sequences, with about 20% found just once. Noted time point: before trial treatment. Specimen: PBMCs, collected before treatment. The receptors derive from a male donor with prostate cancer.

This clonotype was found many times. The J gene is TRBJ1-2, the V gene TRBV5-4; TRBD1 might be the D (6 bases). With 2 bases removed from V and 4 bases from J, the gap between germline ends came to 6 bases. This CDR3 has 12 residues. Germline V lookup: CDR1 SGHNT, CDR2 YYREEE (reference sequence). The CDR3 sequence is CASSLQGYGYTF. The CDR3 DNA reads as TGTGCCAGCAGCTTACAGGGCTATGGCTACACCTTC. Variable domain in full (rest from reference TRBV5-4 and TRBJ1-2): ETGVTQSPTHLIKTRGQQVTLRCSSQSGHNTVSWYQQALGQGPQFIFQYYREEENGRGNFPPRFSGLQFPNYSSELNVNALELDDSALYLCASSLQGYGYTFGSGTRLTVV.

This clonotype was counted at least ten times. The CDR3: CAISKGSGGTYYEQYF. In nucleotides, the CDR3 is TGTGCCATCAGTAAGGGTAGCGGGGGGACATACTACGAGCAGTACTTC. The chain couples TRBV10-3 to TRBJ2-7; 10 bases match TRBD2. CDR1 is ENHRY and CDR2 is SYGVKD in the germline V gene. The V segment lost 5 bases and the J segment 3 bases; nucleotides outside the gene matches: 10. The CDR3 has 16 residues.

In its sample, this clonotype was seen many times. The chain is built from TRBV5-1 and TRBJ2-2, with 9 bases fitting TRBD1. V lost 0 bases to trimming and J lost 7 bases; unmatched junction nucleotides: 4. Germline V lookup: CDR1 SGHRS, CDR2 YFSETQ. The CDR3 length is 15 residues. Written as DNA, the CDR3 is TGCGCCAGCAGCTTGGACGGACAGGGGTTCGGGGAGCTGTTTTTT. It is translated as CASSLDGQGFGELFF. Complete variable domain (other parts from reference TRBV5-1 and TRBJ2-2): KAGVTQTPRYLIKTRGQQVTLSCSPISGHRSVSWYQQTPGQGLQFLFEYFSETQRNKGNFPGRFSGRQFSNSRSEMNVSTLELGDSALYLCASSLDGQGFGELFFGEGSRLTVL.

By frequency in the sample, this clonotype is medium-sized. The chain is built from TRBV20-1 and TRBJ2-5, with 8 positions matching TRBD2. The germline CDR1 and CDR2 sequences are DFQATT and SNEGSKA (reference sequence). The J segment lost 4 bases and the V segment lost 6 bases, leaving 10 bases of the junction unmatched. The CDR3 has 14 amino acids. This CDR3 is CSADSGGAVETQYF. In DNA, the CDR3 is TGCAGTGCGGACTCCGGGGGGGCGGTAGAGACCCAGTACTTC.

In its sample, this clonotype was seen many times. J is TRBJ2-1 and V is TRBV19; 10 bases are shared with TRBD2. After removal of 4 bases from V and 10 bases from J, the junction contained 7 bases not matched to a gene. The CDR3 has 14 residues. CDR1 is LNHDA and CDR2 is SQIVND in the germline V gene (reference sequence). The CDR3, as DNA: TGTGCCAGTAGTACCAGCGGGGGGGCAGGCGAGCAGTTCTTC. Translation gives CASSTSGGAGEQFF.

V is TRBV6-2 or TRBV6-3 and J is TRBJ1-6; D possibly corresponds to TRBD1 (5 bases). The CDR3 length is 15 residues. The germline V and J ends were trimmed by 5 bases and 10 bases, with 18 bases remaining between them. In germline, CDR1 is MNHEY, CDR2 SVGEGT. Here the CDR3 reads CASSENPRGHSPLHF. The DNA of the CDR3 is TGTGCCAGCAGTGAAAATCCTAGGGGCCACTCACCCCTCCACTTT.

Ten or more counts support this clonotype. The chain recombines TRBV2 with TRBJ2-5, with TRBD2 as a possible D gene (5 bases). The CDR3 is made up of 14 amino acids. V lost 7 bases, J lost 4 bases, and 16 bases lay in between. Germline CDR1 is SNHLY and CDR2 is FYNNEI. The CDR3 reads CASKLGGGIETQYF. CDR3 sequence (DNA): TGTGCCAGCAAGCTAGGAGGTGGGATAGAGACCCAGTACTTC.

This clonotype occurred many times. The chain has TRBV6-6 and TRBJ2-5, with D hard to call. The V and J ends lost 4 bases and 3 bases respectively, with 6 bases between them. This CDR3 region has 12 residues. Germline V gene sequence: CDR1 MNHNY, CDR2 SVGAGI (reference sequence). The CDR3 loop reads CASSFSEETQYF. CDR3 sequence (DNA): TGTGCCAGCAGTTTCAGCGAAGAGACCCAGTACTTC.

This clonotype was counted many times. The chain uses TRBV4-3 and TRBJ2-7, with a tentative D call TRBD2 (6 bases). The V gene lost 1 base and the J gene lost 0 bases, with 16 bases spanning the gap. The length of the CDR3 is 17 residues. CDR1 LGHNA and CDR2 YSLEER come from the germline V gene. The CDR3 nucleotides are TGCGCCAGCAGCCAAGGCCCCAAAGCGGGTTACTCCTACGAGCAGTACTTC. Translating it yields CASSQGPKAGYSYEQYF.

This clonotype was detected ten times or more. The chain carries TRBV19 and TRBJ2-5; TRBD1 aligns across 7 bases. Germline values: CDR1 LNHDA, CDR2 SQIVND (reference sequence). This CDR3 has 15 amino acids. Germline trimming cut 5 bases from V and 2 bases from J; bases unmatched to any gene: 8. For the CDR3, the DNA is TGTGCCAGTAGTCTGGCCCGGGACAGTCAAGAGACCCAGTACTTC. This codes for CASSLARDSQETQYF.

This clonotype was seen at least ten times. The chain links TRBV28 to TRBJ2-1; D is possibly TRBD2 (5 bases). CDR1 and CDR2 (germline): MDHEN, SYDVKM. V was trimmed by 7 bases and J by 0 bases, leaving 16 bases between them. The CDR3 runs 16 residues. The CDR3 is CASIPMVGGSYNEQFF. The DNA of the CDR3 is TGTGCCAGCATCCCCATGGTTGGAGGCTCCTACAATGAGCAGTTCTTC.

The table lists this clonotype with many counts. This chain joins TRBV3-1 and TRBJ2-7; no firm D call. The CDR3 is 13 amino acids. V lost 8 bases and J lost 5, with 16 bases in between. Germline assignment: CDR1 LGHDT and CDR2 YNNKEL (reference sequence). The CDR3 region has the DNA TGTGCCAGCGGTGGCCGGAATAAAAACGAGCAGTACTTC. Its translation: CASGGRNKNEQYF.

This clonotype was observed at least ten times. The V gene is TRBV5-4, the J gene TRBJ2-5, with TRBD2 identical over 8 bases. V lost 2 bases to trimming and J lost 3 bases; unmatched junction nucleotides: 0. The CDR3 runs to 13 residues. CDR1 is SGHNT and CDR2 is YYREEE in the germline V gene (reference sequence). In DNA form, the CDR3 reads TGTGCCAGCAGCTTCGGGGGGGAAGAGACCCAGTACTTC. Residues: CASSFGGEETQYF.

There are many counts of this clonotype. The V call is TRBV14, the J call TRBJ2-1; the match to TRBD2 covers 7 bases. Unmatched junction bases numbered 4, after V lost 2 bases and J lost 0 bases. CDR1 and CDR2 from the germline V gene are SGHDN and FVKESK. The CDR3 runs to 16 residues. CDR3 in DNA: TGTGCCAGCAGCCAAAAAGCGGGGTTCTCCTACAATGAGCAGTTCTTC. It codes for CASSQKAGFSYNEQFF.

This clonotype was seen ten or more times. This chain links TRBV5-1 with TRBJ2-6, with a possible D match to TRBD1 (6 bases). From germline, CDR1 is SGHRS and CDR2 YFSETQ. This CDR3 is built from 13 residues. V was clipped by 1 base and J by 9 bases, with 8 bases between them. CDR3 residues: CASSLQGNNVLTF. The CDR3, as DNA: TGCGCCAGCAGCTTGCAGGGGAACAACGTCCTGACTTTC. The variable domain in full, with the rest retrieved from reference TRBV5-1 and TRBJ2-6, is KAGVTQTPRYLIKTRGQQVTLSCSPISGHRSVSWYQQTPGQGLQFLFEYFSETQRNKGNFPGRFSGRQFSNSRSEMNVSTLELGDSALYLCASSLQGNNVLTFGAGSRLTVL.

At least ten counts were recorded for this clonotype. The chain recombines TRBV7-3 with TRBJ1-2; D is possibly TRBD1 (6 bases). The germline gives CDR1 SGHTA, CDR2 FQGTGA. The CDR3 length is 13 residues. V was shortened by 3 bases and J by 8 bases, with 13 bases between the two germline ends. CDR3: CASSFGPGEGYTF. Here the CDR3 DNA reads TGTGCCAGCAGCTTCGGCCCAGGGGAGGGCTACACCTTC.

Of note for this clonotype: A far larger clone lies a single base away; this is likely a read error. The chain uses TRBV5-1 and TRBJ2-7; 8 nucleotides align to TRBD2. This CDR3 region has 15 residues. Germline CDR1 and CDR2: SGHRS and YFSETQ. Unmatched junction bases numbered 13, after V lost 4 bases and J lost 7 bases. CDR3 amino acids: CASSPGVAGSNEQYF. CDR3 DNA: TGCGCCAGCAGCCCGGGGGTAGCGGGATCCAATGAGCAGTACTTC.

This clonotype was recorded at least ten times. This sequence joins TRBV21-1 and TRBJ2-5. TRBV21-1 represents a pseudogene. The CDR3 is 16 amino acids. The DNA for the CDR3 is TGTGCCAGCAGCAAATATCAGCCTATCTATCAAGAGACCCAGTACTTC. This encodes CASSKYQPIYQETQYF.

A word on this clonotype: It may be a read error: a sequence one base away is much more abundant. The chain links TRBV28 to TRBJ2-5; 7 bases are shared with TRBD2. From germline, CDR1 is MDHEN and CDR2 SYDVKM. The CDR3 runs 12 residues. With V trimmed by 8 bases and J by 2 bases, 2 bases remained unmatched. The CDR3 is CASGGGQETQYF. The CDR3, as DNA: TGTGCCAGCGGGGGGGGGCAAGAGACCCAGTACTTC.

This clonotype was seen many times. The chain carries TRBV6-1 and TRBJ1-6; no firm D call. The CDR3 is made up of 14 amino acids. Trimming shortened V by 3 bases and J by 10 bases, and 13 bases separated the two germline ends. CDR1 MNHNS and CDR2 SASEGT come from the germline V gene. CDR3 sequence (DNA): TGTGCCAGCAGTGAGGATCAGCTCGCCTCACCCCTCCACTTT. Translating gives CASSEDQLASPLHF.

This clonotype was found many times. This CDR3 reads CASTTPGNTEAFF. CDR3 bases: TGTGCCAGCACCACTCCAGGGAACACTGAAGCTTTCTTT. This chain uses TRBV6-2 or TRBV6-3 with TRBJ1-1, with D hard to call. This CDR3 region has 13 residues. Germline CDR1 reads MNHEY; CDR2 reads SVGEGT. V dropped 7 bases and J dropped 1 base, with 10 bases sitting between them.

Of note for this clonotype: This likely traces to a read error, being one base from a far larger clone. The CDR3 here is CASSVHKDLGGGYTF. The CDR3 nucleotides read TGTGCCAGCAGTGTACATAAGGACCTGGGAGGAGGCTACACCTTC. The V gene is TRBV6-8, the J gene TRBJ1-2; D gene ambiguous. Per the germline V gene, CDR1 is MNHGY and CDR2 is SAAAGT. The CDR3 is 15 residues long. V was cut by 5 bases and J by 8 bases, with 21 bases left in between.

This clonotype showed up many times. This chain joins TRBV7-2 and TRBJ2-3; 8 bases are a match to TRBD2. The CDR3 loop spans 11 amino acids. The junction had 4 bases not matched to a gene; V was cut back by 5 bases and J by 12 bases. CDR1 is SGHTA and CDR2 is FQGNSA in the germline V gene. For the CDR3, the DNA is TGTGCCAGCAGCACCACTAGCGGTCAGTATTTT. It translates to CASSTTSGQYF.